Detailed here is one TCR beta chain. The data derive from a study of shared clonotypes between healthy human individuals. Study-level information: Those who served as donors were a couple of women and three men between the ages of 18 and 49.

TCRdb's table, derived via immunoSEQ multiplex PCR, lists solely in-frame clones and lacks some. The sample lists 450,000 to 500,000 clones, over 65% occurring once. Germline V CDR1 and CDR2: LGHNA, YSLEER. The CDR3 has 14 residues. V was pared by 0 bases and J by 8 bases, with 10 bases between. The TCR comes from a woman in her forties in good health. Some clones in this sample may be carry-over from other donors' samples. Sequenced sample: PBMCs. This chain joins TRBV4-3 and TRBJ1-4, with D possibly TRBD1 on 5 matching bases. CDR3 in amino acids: CASSQEVRGEKLFF. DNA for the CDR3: TGCGCCAGCAGCCAAGAGGTCCGGGGCGAAAAACTGTTTTTT.